The clone carrying this T cell receptor beta chain has a single count. Its antigen is currently unknown. Here immunoSEQ multiplex PCR was the method, and the copy in TCRdb shows in-frame clones only, minus some. The data hold fewer than 150,000 clones, with roughly 85% observed a single time. This sample is drawn from a study of Ad26.COV2.S vaccination and SARS-CoV-2 variants. Regarding the study as a whole: Marked by substantial breadth, spike-specific CD8+ and CD4+ T cell responses were reportedly seen after vaccination. Measurements of TCR breadth and depth may have given underestimates of the total T cell responses.

This TCR was sampled from a human donor who had recovered from COVID-19. This material consisted of peripheral blood, taken after recovery from COVID-19.

CDR3 sequence (DNA): TGCGCCAGCAGCCAAGGGACAGGGCGAGTTGAAGGGAACACTGAAGCTTTCTTT. This codes for CASSQGTGRVEGNTEAFF. The rearrangement links TRBV4-3 to TRBJ1-1, with TRBD1 identical over 8 bases. The CDR3 is 18 residues long. The germline V gene has CDR1 LGHNA and CDR2 YSLEER. Trimming cost V 1 base and J 1 base; bases outside gene matches: 11.